The T cell receptor beta chain described here comes from a study of immune cell composition in non-small cell lung cancer. In the study overall: Histologic subtype was mainly adenocarcinoma or squamous cell carcinoma. Findings of the study overall: No significant correlation existed between pack-years smoked and tumour clonality.

By share, this clone ranks as medium-sized (0.01 to 0.1%). Its target is not known. Different DNA sequences within this sample yield the same CDR3. The assay was immunoSEQ multiplex PCR, and TCRdb's table has in-frame clones only and misses some. Of more than 15,000 clones listed, more than 60% are singletons. The normal lung sample lay at least 3 cm, and maximally far, from the tumour. The same specimen was also included in a second study, on CD4 T cells in lung cancer. From that study: Blood T cells were screened for responses to candidate mutation neoepitopes. Before giving blood, patients had received treatments including platinum chemotherapy, some also nivolumab or pembrolizumab.

This clonotype was sampled from a human donor with non-small cell lung cancer. The sequenced material came from non-adjacent lung tissue.

CDR3 region: CASSPTGQDYGYTF. As DNA, the CDR3 is TGTGCCAGCTCACCAACGGGACAGGACTATGGCTACACCTTC. The chain combines TRBV18 with TRBJ1-2; TRBD1 aligns across 8 bases. Looked up from germline, CDR1 is KGHSH and CDR2 is LQKENI. The V and J ends lost 2 bases and 3 bases, in that order; junction bases with no gene match: 2. This CDR3 has 14 residues.